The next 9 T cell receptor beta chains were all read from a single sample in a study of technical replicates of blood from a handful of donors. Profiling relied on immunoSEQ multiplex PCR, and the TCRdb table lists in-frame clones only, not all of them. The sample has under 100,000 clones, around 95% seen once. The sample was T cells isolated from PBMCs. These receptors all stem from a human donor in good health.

The CDR3 DNA follows: TGTGCCAGCAGTTTATCAGGGAATCAGCCCCAGCATTTT. Residues: CASSLSGNQPQHF. The chain recombines TRBV28 with TRBJ1-5, with a weak D call TRBD1 (5 bases). Per germline, CDR1 MDHEN and CDR2 SYDVKM. With 1 base removed from V and 4 bases from J, the gap between germline ends came to 5 bases. The CDR3 is 13 amino acids. The whole variable domain, filled in from reference TRBV28 and TRBJ1-5, reads DVKVTQSSRYLVKRTGEKVFLECVQDMDHENMFWYRQDPGLGLRLIYFSYDVKMKEKGDIPEGYSVSREKKERFSLILESASTNQTSMYLCASSLSGNQPQHFGDGTRLSIL.

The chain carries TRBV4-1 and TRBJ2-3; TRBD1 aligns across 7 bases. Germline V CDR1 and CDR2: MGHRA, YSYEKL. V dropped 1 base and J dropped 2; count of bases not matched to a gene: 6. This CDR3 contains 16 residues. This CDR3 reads CASSQVGQLLTDTQYF. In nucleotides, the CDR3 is TGCGCCAGCAGCCAAGTGGGACAGCTTCTCACAGATACGCAGTATTTT.

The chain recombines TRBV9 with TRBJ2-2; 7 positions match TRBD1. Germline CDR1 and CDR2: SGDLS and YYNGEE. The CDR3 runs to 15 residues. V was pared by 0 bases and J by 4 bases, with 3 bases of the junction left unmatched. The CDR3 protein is CASSVEGAGTGELFF. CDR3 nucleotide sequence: TGTGCCAGCAGCGTAGAGGGGGCGGGCACCGGGGAGCTGTTTTTT.

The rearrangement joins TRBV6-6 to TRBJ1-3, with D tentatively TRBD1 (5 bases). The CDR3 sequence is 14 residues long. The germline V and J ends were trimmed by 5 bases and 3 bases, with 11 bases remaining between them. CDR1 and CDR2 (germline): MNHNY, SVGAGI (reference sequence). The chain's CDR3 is CASSKDNLGNTIYF. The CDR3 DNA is TGTGCCAGCAGTAAGGACAATCTTGGAAACACCATATATTTT.

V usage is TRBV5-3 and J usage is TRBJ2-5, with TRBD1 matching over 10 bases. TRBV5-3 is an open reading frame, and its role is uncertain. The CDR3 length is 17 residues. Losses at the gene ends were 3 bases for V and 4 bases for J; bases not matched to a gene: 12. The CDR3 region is CARSSGQGGGLGETQYF. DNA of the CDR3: TGTGCCAGAAGCTCCGGACAGGGGGGAGGTTTGGGAGAGACCCAGTACTTC.

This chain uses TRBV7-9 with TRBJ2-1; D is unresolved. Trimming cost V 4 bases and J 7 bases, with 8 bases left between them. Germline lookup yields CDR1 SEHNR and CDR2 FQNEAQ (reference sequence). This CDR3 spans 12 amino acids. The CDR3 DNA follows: TGTGCCAGCAGCTCGCAGGTGAATGAGCAGTTCTTC. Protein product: CASSSQVNEQFF.

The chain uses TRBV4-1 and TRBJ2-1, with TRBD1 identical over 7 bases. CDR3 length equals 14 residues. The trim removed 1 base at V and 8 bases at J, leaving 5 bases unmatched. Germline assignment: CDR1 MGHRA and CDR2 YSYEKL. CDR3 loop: CASSQARQGDEQFF. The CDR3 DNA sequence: TGCGCCAGCAGCCAAGCCCGACAGGGCGATGAGCAGTTCTTC.

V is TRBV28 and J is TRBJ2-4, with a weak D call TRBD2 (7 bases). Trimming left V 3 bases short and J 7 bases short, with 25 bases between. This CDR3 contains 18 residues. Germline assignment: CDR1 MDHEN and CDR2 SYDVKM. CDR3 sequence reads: CASSFNDLLQGGMNIQYF. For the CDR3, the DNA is TGTGCCAGCAGTTTCAACGATCTATTACAGGGAGGGATGAACATTCAGTACTTC.

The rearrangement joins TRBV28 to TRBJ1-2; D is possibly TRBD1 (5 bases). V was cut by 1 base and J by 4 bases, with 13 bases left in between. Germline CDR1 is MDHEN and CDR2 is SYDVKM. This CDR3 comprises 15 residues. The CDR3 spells CASSLLGEVGYGYTF. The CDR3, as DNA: TGTGCCAGCAGTTTATTGGGGGAGGTCGGCTATGGCTACACCTTC.